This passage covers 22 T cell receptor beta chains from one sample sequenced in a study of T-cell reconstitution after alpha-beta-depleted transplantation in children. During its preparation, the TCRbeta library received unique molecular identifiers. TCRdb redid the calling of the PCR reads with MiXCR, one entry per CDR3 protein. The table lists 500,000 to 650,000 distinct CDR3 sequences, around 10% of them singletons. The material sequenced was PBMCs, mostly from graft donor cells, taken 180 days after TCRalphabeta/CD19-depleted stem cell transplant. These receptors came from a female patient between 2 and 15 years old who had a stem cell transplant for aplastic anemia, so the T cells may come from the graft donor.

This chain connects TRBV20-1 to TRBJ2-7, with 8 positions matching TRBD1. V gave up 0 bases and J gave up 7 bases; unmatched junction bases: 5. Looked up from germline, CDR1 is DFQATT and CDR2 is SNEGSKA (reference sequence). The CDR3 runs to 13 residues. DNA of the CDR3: TGCAGTGCTAGAGAACAGGGGGTCGAAGAGCAGTACTTC. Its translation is CSAREQGVEEQYF.

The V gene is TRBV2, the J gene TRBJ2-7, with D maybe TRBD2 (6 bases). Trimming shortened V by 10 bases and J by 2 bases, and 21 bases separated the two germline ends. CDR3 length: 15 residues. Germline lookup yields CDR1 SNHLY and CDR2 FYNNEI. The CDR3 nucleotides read TGTGCCACCCGGGAGCGGGCTTCTTATCCCTACGAGCAGTACGTC. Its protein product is CATRERASYPYEQYV.

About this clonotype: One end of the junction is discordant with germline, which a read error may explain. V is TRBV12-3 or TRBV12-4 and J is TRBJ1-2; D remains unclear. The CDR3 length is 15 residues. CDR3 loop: CASSFIVPFNSGYTF. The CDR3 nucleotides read TGTGCCAGCAGTTTTATTGTCCCATTCAACTCTGGCTACACCTTC.

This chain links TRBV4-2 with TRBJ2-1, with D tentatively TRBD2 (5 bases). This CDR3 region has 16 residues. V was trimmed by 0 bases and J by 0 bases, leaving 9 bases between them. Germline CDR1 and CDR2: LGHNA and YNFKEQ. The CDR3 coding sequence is TGTGCCAGCAGCCAAGAGATAAGCGGCTCCTACAATGAGCAGTTCTTC. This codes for CASSQEISGSYNEQFF.

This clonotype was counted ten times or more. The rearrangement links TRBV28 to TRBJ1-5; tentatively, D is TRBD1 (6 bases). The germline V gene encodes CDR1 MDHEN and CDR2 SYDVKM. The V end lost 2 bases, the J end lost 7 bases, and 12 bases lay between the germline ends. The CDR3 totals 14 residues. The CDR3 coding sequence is TGTGCCAGCAGTTTAGGGGGGGCGGGCCAGCCCCAGCATTTT. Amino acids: CASSLGGAGQPQHF.

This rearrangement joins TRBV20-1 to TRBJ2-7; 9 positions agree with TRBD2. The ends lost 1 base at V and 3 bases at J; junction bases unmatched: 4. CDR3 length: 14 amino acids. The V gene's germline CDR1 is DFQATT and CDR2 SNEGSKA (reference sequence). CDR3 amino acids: CSARGVSGSYEQYV. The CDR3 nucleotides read TGCAGTGCTAGAGGGGTTAGCGGGAGCTACGAGCAGTACGTC.

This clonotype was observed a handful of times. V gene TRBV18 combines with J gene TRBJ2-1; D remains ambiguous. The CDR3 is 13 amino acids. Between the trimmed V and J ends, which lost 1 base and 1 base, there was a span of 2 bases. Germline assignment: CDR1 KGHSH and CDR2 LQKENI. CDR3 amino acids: CASSPQSYNEQFF. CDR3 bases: TGTGCCAGCTCACCACAATCCTACAATGAGCAGTTCTTC.

The CDR3 loop reads CASSYVRNYGYTF. The CDR3 nucleotides read TGTGCCAGCAGTTACGTCCGTAACTATGGCTACACCTTC. The V call is TRBV6-5, the J call TRBJ1-2; D gene unclear. V was shortened by 2 bases and J by 1 base, with 5 bases between the two germline ends. This CDR3 has 13 residues. Germline CDR1 is MNHEY and CDR2 is SVGAGI.

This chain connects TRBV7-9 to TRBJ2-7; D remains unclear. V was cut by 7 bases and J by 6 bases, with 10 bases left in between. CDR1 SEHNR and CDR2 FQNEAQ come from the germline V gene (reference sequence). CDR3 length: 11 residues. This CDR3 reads CASKSSGEQYV. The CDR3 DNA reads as TGTGCCAGCAAAAGCTCTGGCGAGCAGTACGTC.

For the CDR3, the DNA is TGCGCCAGCAGCTATTCCGTAACTAATGAAAAACTGTTTTTT. It translates to CASSYSVTNEKLFF. The chain combines TRBV5-1 with TRBJ1-4; D uncertain. Germline V gene lookup returns CDR1 SGHRS and CDR2 YFSETQ. This CDR3 is 14 amino acids long. Trimming left V 3 bases short and J 1 base short, with 7 bases between.

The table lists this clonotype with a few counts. This chain's CDR3 is CSATEDSYEQYF. The CDR3 nucleotides are TGCAGTGCTACGGAGGACTCCTACGAGCAGTACTTC. V gene TRBV20-1 combines with J gene TRBJ2-7; TRBD2 is a possible D gene (5 bases). Germline V gives CDR1 DFQATT, CDR2 SNEGSKA (reference sequence). CDR3 length equals 12 residues. V lost 4 bases and J 0 bases, leaving 7 bases between the germline ends.

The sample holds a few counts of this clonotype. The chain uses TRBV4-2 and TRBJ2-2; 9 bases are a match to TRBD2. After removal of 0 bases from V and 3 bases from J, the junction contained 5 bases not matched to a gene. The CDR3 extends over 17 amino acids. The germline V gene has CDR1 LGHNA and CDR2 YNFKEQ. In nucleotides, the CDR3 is TGTGCCAGCAGCCAAGATCGGGCTAGCGGGGACACCGGGGAGCTGTTTTTT. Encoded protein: CASSQDRASGDTGELFF.

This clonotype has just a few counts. CDR3 residues: CASSRTSSVSVYNEQFF. The DNA for the CDR3 is TGTGCCAGCAGCCGGACCTCTAGCGTCTCGGTATACAATGAGCAGTTCTTC. The chain employs TRBV6-2 or TRBV6-3 and TRBJ2-1; D may be TRBD2 (6 bases). This CDR3 comprises 17 residues. Germline values: CDR1 MNHEY, CDR2 SVGEGT. Trimming removed 6 bases at V and 4 bases at J, with 22 bases between.

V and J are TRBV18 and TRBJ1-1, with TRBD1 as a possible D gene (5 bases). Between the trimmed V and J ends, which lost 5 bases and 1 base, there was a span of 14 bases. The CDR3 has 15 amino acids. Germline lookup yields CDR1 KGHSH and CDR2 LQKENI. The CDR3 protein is CASSTTGLSNTEAFF. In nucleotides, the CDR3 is TGTGCCAGCTCAACGACGGGACTTTCGAACACTGAAGCTTTCTTT. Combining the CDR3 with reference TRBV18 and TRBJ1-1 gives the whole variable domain NAGVMQNPRHLVRRRGQEARLRCSPMKGHSHVYWYRQLPEEGLKFMVYLQKENIIDESGMPKERFSAEFPKEGPSILRIQQVVRGDSAAYFCASSTTGLSNTEAFFGQGTRLTVV.

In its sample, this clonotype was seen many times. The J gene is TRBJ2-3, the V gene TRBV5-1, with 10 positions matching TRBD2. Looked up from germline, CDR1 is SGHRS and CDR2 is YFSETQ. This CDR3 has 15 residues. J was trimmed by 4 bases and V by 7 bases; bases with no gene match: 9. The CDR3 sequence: CASWKSSGSSDTQYF. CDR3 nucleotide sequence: TGCGCCAGCTGGAAATCTAGCGGGAGTTCAGATACGCAGTATTTT.

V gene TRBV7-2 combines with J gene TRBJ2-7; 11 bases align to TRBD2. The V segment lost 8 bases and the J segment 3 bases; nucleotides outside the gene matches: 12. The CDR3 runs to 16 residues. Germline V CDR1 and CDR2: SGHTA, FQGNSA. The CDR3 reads CASSSRPTSGIYEQYF. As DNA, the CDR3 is TGTGCCAGCTCCTCACGACCGACTAGCGGGATCTACGAGCAGTACTTC.

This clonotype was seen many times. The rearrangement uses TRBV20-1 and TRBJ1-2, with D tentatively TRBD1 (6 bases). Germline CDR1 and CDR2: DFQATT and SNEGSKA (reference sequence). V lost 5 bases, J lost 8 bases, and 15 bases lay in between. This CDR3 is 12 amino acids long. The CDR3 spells CSAGPGAGGYTF. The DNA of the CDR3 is TGCAGTGCTGGGCCGGGGGCGGGAGGCTACACCTTC.

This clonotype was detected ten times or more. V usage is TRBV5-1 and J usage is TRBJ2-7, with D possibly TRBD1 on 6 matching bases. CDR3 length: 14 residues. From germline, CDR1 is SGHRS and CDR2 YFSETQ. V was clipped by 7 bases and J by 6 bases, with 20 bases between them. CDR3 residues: CASGTGDRGGEQYF. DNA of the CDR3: TGCGCCAGCGGAACAGGTGATCGAGGGGGCGAGCAGTACTTC.

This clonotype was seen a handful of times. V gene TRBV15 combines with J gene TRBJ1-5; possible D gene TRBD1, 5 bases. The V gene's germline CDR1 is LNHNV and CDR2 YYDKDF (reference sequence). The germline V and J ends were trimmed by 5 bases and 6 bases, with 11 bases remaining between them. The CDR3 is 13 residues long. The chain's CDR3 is CATSGGVTQPQHF. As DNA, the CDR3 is TGTGCCACCAGCGGGGGGGTTACTCAGCCCCAGCATTTT. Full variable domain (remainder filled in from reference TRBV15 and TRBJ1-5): DAMVIQNPRYQVTQFGKPVTLSCSQTLNHNVMYWYQQKSSQAPKLLFHYYDKDFNNEADTPDNFQSRRPNTSFCFLDIRSPGLGDTAMYLCATSGGVTQPQHFGDGTRLSIL.

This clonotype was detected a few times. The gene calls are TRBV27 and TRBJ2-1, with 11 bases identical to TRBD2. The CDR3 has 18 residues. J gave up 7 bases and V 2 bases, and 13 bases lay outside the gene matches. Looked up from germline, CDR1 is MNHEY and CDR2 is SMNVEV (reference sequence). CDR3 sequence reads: CASSLAPVGSGRGNEQFF. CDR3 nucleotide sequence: TGTGCCAGCAGTTTAGCCCCTGTTGGTAGCGGGAGGGGGAATGAGCAGTTCTTC.

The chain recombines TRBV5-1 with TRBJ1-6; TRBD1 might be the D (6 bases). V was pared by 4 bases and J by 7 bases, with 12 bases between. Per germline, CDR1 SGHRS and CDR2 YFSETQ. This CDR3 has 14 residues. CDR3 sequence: CASSRQAENSPLHF. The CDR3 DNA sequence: TGCGCCAGCAGCCGACAGGCCGAGAATTCACCCCTCCACTTT. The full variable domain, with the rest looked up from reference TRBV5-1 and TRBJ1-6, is KAGVTQTPRYLIKTRGQQVTLSCSPISGHRSVSWYQQTPGQGLQFLFEYFSETQRNKGNFPGRFSGRQFSNSRSEMNVSTLELGDSALYLCASSRQAENSPLHFGNGTRLTVT.

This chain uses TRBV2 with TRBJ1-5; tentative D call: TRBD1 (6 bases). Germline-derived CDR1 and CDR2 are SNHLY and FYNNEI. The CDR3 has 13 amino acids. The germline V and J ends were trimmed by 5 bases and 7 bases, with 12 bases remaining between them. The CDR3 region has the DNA TGTGCCAGCAGTCACAGGGTAAACCAGCCCCAGCATTTT. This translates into CASSHRVNQPQHF.